The sequence of this T cell receptor (beta chain) was determined in a study of blood T cell repertoires in COVID-19. V dropped 0 bases and J dropped 4 bases, with 14 bases sitting between them. The CDR3 length is 16 residues. Germline CDR1 reads SGHVS; CDR2 reads FQNEAQ. Authors' processing steps: Amplification of reference gene primers provided the estimated nucleated cell counts. The method was immunoSEQ multiplex PCR; TCRdb's version includes in-frame clones alone and lacks a portion of them. V and J calls and clone size are copied from that table; D and trimming were computed from the DNA. The sample yields 200,000 to 300,000 clones, about four fifths seen once.

The sequenced sample consisted of peripheral blood. This receptor was identified in a woman aged 80 or older with COVID-19, enrolled during active disease. J is TRBJ2-3 and V is TRBV7-8; the D gene is possibly TRBD2 (6 bases). The CDR3 is CASSLAVVAVADTQYF. CDR3 coding DNA: TGTGCCAGCAGCTTAGCGGTGGTAGCGGTAGCAGATACGCAGTATTTT.